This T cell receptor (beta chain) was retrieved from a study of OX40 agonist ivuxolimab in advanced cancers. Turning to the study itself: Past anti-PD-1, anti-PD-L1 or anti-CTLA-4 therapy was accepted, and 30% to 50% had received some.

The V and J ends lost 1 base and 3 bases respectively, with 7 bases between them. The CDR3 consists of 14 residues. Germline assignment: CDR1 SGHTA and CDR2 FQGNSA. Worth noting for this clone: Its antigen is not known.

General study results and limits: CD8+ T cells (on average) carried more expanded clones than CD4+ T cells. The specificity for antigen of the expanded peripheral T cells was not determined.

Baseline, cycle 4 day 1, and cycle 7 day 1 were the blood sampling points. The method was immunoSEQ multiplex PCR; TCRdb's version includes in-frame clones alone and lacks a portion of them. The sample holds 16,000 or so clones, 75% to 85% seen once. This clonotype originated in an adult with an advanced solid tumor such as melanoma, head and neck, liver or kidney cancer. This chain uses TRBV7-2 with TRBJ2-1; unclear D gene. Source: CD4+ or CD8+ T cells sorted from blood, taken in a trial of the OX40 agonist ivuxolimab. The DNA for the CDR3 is TGTGCCAGCAGCTTAGAGTGGCTCTACAATGAGCAGTTCTTC. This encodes CASSLEWLYNEQFF.